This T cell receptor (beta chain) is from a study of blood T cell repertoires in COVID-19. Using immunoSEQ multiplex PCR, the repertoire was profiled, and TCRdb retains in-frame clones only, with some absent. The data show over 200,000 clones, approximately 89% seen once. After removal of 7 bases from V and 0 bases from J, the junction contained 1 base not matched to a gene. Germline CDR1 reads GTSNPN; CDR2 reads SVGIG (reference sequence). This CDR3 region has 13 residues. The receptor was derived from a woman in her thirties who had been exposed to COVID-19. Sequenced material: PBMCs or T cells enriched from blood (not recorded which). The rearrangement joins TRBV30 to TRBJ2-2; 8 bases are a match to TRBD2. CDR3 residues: CASGLANTGELFF. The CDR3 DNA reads TGTGCCTCGGGACTAGCGAACACCGGGGAGCTGTTTTTT.